This T cell receptor beta chain was found in a study of Ad26.COV2.S vaccination and SARS-CoV-2 variants (dated by TCRdb to the early 2020s). With respect to the entire study: Vaccine-arm donors came from COV1001, a multicentre, randomized, double-blind, placebo-controlled phase I-IIa trial of Ad26.COV2.S in healthy adults. A total of around 32 samples were included in the TCR-sequenced set, comprising around 20 Ad26.COV2.S vaccine recipients, 5 placebo recipients and 8 SARS-CoV-2 convalescent individuals. The specificity and breadth of SARS-CoV-2-reactive T cell receptors after Ad26.COV2.S vaccination were assessed by TCRbeta repertoire sequencing. Trial participants were randomized into five groups of five: low-dose or high-dose Ad26.COV2.S given once or twice, or placebo on both occasions. Ad26.COV2.S was administered intramuscularly at 5 x 10^10 or 1 x 10^11 viral particles, either as a single shot or as two shots given 56 days apart. Investigators did not know the trial group allocation while performing experiments and assessing outcomes. Broader findings and caveats from the paper: According to the authors, total T cell responses may have been underestimated by the TCR breadth and depth analyses. Substantial breadth of spike-specific CD8+ and CD4+ T cell responses was reported after vaccination. Non-spike TCR breadth was comparable between vaccine and placebo recipients, consistent with the vaccine containing only spike. Comparing responses between vaccine doses or regimens was not something the study was powered to do. Ad26.COV2.S recipients had higher spike-specific TCR breadth than placebo recipients (P = 0.0014).

The CDR3 runs 14 residues from the cysteine to the phenylalanine. Here the CDR3 DNA is all that survives: 42 bases in frame from base 1. V and J are trimmed by 3 bases and 4 bases, and the gene matches miss 4 bases of the junction. Taken from the germline V gene, the CDR1 and CDR2 loops are SGHDT and YYEEEE. The immunoSEQ Assay was used to sequence TCRbeta CDR3 regions. After extraction, genomic DNA underwent amplification by bias-controlled multiplex PCR, followed by high-throughput sequencing. Processing in the source paper ran as follows. To quantify the absolute abundance of every unique TCRbeta CDR3 region, sequences were collapsed and filtered. T cell fraction was estimated by normalization of TCRbeta template counts to usable DNA, with usable DNA being measured through amplification of reference genes present in all nucleated cells. Repertoire TCRs were annotated as SARS-CoV-2-specific by exact matching of V gene, CDR3 amino acid sequence and J gene to a known reactive TCR set. MIRA supplied the reference SARS-CoV-2 TCR set, which was filtered for enrichment in COVID-19-positive ImmuneCODE repertoires so that public or cross-reactive TCRs were removed. Using the MIRA antigens, annotated TCRs were further analysed by specific ORF or by position within an ORF. Breadth was defined as annotated unique rearrangements over total unique productive rearrangements; depth was the summed frequency of those rearrangements. Two-sided Wilcoxon rank-sum tests were used to compare TCR breadth between groups. What TCRdb holds here is the immuneACCESS table cut down to in-frame rearrangements. Part of the clones is not present; checked against another copy, under half of the missing clones reflect an unresolved V gene, and the others are unexplained. V and J calls plus clone size are reproduced from that table; the DNA served to infer D and trimming. The sample table lists some 240,000 clones, roughly 87% of them with a count of one. Roughly 3% of the sample rests with the top ten.

Read against the paper, the sample's treatment or condition label means: 19 received Ad26.COV2.S at low or high dose, single or two shots; about 5 received placebo; per-sample allocation not given. Repertoires of vaccine and placebo recipients were sequenced from samples taken on day 63 after the first injection. Cohort 1b enrolled 25 adults aged 18-55 years at a single site in Boston, USA, between 29 July and 7 August 2020. As a vaccine, Ad26.COV2.S was a replication-incompetent adenovirus type 26 vector that expressed a prefusion-stabilized SARS-CoV-2 spike protein derived from the original Wuhan strain. This clone was counted once. Its antigen is not yet known. The input lacks base qualities; no much larger clone sits a single base away.

The TCR comes from a person between 18 and 59 years old who received the Ad26.COV2.S COVID-19 vaccine or a placebo. The chain is made from TRBV5-6 and TRBJ2-1; the central 7 bases match TRBD2. The source material was peripheral blood, sampled in a trial of Ad26.COV2.S vaccine versus placebo. CDR3 loop: CASSSLAAYNEQFF. The sequenced DNA is TGTGCCAGCAGCTCTCTAGCGGCGTACAATGAGCAGTTCTTC.